This T cell receptor beta chain was obtained from a study of PD-1 blockade in classical Hodgkin lymphoma. Whole-study findings and limits: Factors driving the repertoire differences, possibly disease activity or prior therapy, remain undefined. The study found that TCR diversity rose significantly by C4D1 in CD4+ but not CD8+ cells.

The assay was immunoSEQ multiplex PCR, and TCRdb's table has in-frame clones only and misses some. The top ten hold around 0.96% of the sample, which has about 3,800 clones, about nine tenths seen once. For this clone: Antigen specificity is unknown.

Germline V gene lookup returns CDR1 LGHNA and CDR2 YNFKEQ. This CDR3 comprises 15 residues. The V and J ends lost 0 bases and 0 bases respectively, with 9 bases between them. With no exception, relapse followed autologous stem cell transplantation in all patients, and brentuximab vedotin exposure varied. From thawed PBMCs, CD4+ T cells were purified using magnetic negative selection. The study recorded best responses of complete response, partial response or progressive disease. The receptor was isolated from a human donor with classical Hodgkin lymphoma. The input for sequencing was CD4+ T cells from blood, taken at baseline. The chain carries TRBV4-2 and TRBJ2-7; D gene unclear. Written as DNA, the CDR3 is TGTGCCAGCAGCCAAGATTACGGCCTCTCCTACGAGCAGTACTTC. Residues: CASSQDYGLSYEQYF.